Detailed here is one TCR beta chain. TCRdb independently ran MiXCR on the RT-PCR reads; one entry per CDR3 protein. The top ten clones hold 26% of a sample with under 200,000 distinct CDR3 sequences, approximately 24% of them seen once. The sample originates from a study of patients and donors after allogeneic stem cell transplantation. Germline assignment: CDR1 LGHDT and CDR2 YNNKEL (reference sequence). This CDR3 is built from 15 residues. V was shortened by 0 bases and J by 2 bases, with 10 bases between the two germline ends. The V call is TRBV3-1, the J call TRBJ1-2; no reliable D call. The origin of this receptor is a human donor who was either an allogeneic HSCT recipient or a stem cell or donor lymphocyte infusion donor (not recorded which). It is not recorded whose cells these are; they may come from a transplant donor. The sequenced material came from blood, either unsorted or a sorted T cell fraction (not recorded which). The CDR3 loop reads CASSQDPEGNYGYTF. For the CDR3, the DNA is TGTGCCAGCAGCCAAGACCCCGAGGGAAACTATGGCTACACCTTC. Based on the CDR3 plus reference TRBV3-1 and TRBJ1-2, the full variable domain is DTAVSQTPKYLVTQMGNDKSIKCEQNLGHDTMYWYKQDSKKFLKIMFSYNNKELIINETVPNRFSPKSPDKAHLNLHINSLELGDSAVYFCASSQDPEGNYGYTFGSGTRLTVV.